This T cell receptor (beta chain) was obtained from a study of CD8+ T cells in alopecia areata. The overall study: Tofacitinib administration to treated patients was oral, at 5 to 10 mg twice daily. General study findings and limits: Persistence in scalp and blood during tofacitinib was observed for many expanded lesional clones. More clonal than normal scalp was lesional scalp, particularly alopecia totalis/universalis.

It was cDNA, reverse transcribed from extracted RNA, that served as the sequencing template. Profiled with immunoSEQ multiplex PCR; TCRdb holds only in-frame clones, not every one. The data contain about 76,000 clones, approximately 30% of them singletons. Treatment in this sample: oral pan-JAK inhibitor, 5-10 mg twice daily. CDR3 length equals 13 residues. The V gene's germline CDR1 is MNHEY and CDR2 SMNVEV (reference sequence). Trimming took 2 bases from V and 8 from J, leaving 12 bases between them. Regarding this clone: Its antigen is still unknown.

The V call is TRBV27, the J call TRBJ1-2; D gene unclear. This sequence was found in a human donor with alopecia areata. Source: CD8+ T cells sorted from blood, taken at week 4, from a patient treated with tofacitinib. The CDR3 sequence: CASSLNGVSGYTF. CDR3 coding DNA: TGTGCCAGCAGTTTAAACGGAGTGAGCGGCTACACCTTC.